Below, one TCR beta chain is given with its context. This sample was included in a study of blood T cell repertoires in COVID-19. Study-level background: Specimens from acute and convalescent COVID-19 originated in the United States, Italy and Spain.

V dropped 5 bases and J dropped 10 bases, with 39 bases sitting between them. In germline, CDR1 is MNHEY, CDR2 SMNVEV (reference sequence). This CDR3 is 22 amino acids long. Study processing details: Amplification from reference gene primers served as the basis for estimated nucleated cell counts. The data were produced by immunoSEQ multiplex PCR, yet TCRdb's version contains in-frame clones alone and is incomplete. The V and J calls and clone size are taken from that table; D and trimming were inferred from the DNA. The table includes 100,000 or so clones, around 73% detected once. V gene TRBV27 combines with J gene TRBJ1-6, with D maybe TRBD1 (5 bases). The sequencing input was peripheral blood. This receptor was obtained from a man in his sixties with active or convalescent COVID-19. The CDR3, as DNA: TGTGCCAGCAGTCACCGGGAGAACAATTGGGGCTTGGTAGAGCACCTTAGATCACCCCTCCACTTT. Residues: CASSHRENNWGLVEHLRSPLHF.